A single sample is the source of the 8 T cell receptor beta chains below, sequenced in a study of T cells in localized non-small cell lung cancer. Profiling relied on immunoSEQ multiplex PCR, and the TCRdb table lists in-frame clones only, not all of them. The sample contains roughly 17,000 clones, around 89% of which appear only once. The sample consisted of peripheral blood, taken before any cancer treatment. These receptors were taken from a male donor aged 60 or older with stage II squamous cell lung carcinoma.

The chain combines TRBV10-1 with TRBJ2-1; weak D call: TRBD1 (6 bases). This CDR3 is built from 16 residues. V lost 3 bases and J 6 bases, leaving 18 bases between the germline ends. Looked up from germline, CDR1 is WNHNN and CDR2 is SYGVQD (reference sequence). The CDR3 loop reads CASSDFGQRVSNEQFF. CDR3 DNA: TGCGCCAGCAGTGATTTCGGACAGAGGGTCTCCAATGAGCAGTTCTTC.

The table lists this clone with a count of one. The chain carries TRBV21-1 and TRBJ2-1; the DNA was not compared with TRBD2, the D call given in the table. TRBV21-1 has pseudogene status. The CDR3 length is 13 residues. For the CDR3, the DNA is TGTGCCAGCAGCACACTAGCGCAGGGGGAGCAGTTCTTC. This translates into CASSTLAQGEQFF.

This clone turned up a few times. The chain links TRBV6-4 to TRBJ1-1; D remains ambiguous. CDR1 and CDR2 (germline): MRHNA, SNTAGT. The CDR3 spans 15 residues. Deletions cut 2 bases from V and 0 bases from J, with 10 bases between. Here the CDR3 reads CASSDGVELNTEAFF. CDR3 DNA: TGTGCCAGCAGTGACGGGGTAGAGTTGAACACTGAAGCTTTCTTT.

V and J are TRBV29-1 and TRBJ2-2; D unclear. Germline CDR1 reads SQVTM; CDR2 reads ANQGSEA. The CDR3 has 13 residues. V was clipped by 4 bases and J by 5 bases, with 11 bases between them. CDR3 DNA: TGCAGCGTTGCTTTCCAGCAAACCGGGGAGCTGTTTTTT. Encoded protein: CSVAFQQTGELFF.

This rearrangement joins TRBV5-1 to TRBJ2-1; 11 positions match TRBD1. J lost 5 bases, V lost 4 bases, and 8 bases had no gene match. CDR1 SGHRS and CDR2 YFSETQ come from the germline V gene. The CDR3 runs to 16 residues. In DNA form, the CDR3 reads TGCGCCAGCAGCGCTAGGACAGGGGGCAGGAACAATGAGCAGTTCTTC. Protein: CASSARTGGRNNEQFF.

The CDR3 DNA sequence: TGTGCCAGCAGCTTAGGGGTAGCGGACTTCAACAATGAGCAGTTCTTC. As protein: CASSLGVADFNNEQFF. The J gene is TRBJ2-1, the V gene TRBV11-1; D may be TRBD2 (6 bases). Per germline, CDR1 SGHAT and CDR2 FQDESV (reference sequence). The CDR3 covers 16 residues. The V end was cut by 1 base, the J end by 5 bases, with 15 bases between.

The chain joins TRBV6-1 to TRBJ2-1; D not certain. In germline, CDR1 is MNHNS, CDR2 SASEGT. Trimming cost V 3 bases and J 7 bases, with 7 bases left between them. CDR3 size: 12 residues. CDR3 amino acids: CASSDYLNEQFF. The CDR3 region has the DNA TGTGCCAGCAGTGACTACTTAAATGAGCAGTTCTTC.

This chain links TRBV9 with TRBJ2-1; D is possibly TRBD1 (6 bases). The CDR3 extends over 18 amino acids. Germline assignment: CDR1 SGDLS and CDR2 YYNGEE. V lost 0 bases and J lost 0, with 16 bases in between. The CDR3 spells CASSVGRDTRGSYNEQFF. CDR3 in DNA: TGTGCCAGCAGCGTAGGCCGGGACACACGAGGCTCCTACAATGAGCAGTTCTTC.